The sequence of this T cell receptor beta chain was determined in a study of blood T cell repertoires in COVID-19. Overall study context: Some COVID-19 samples were acute and others convalescent; all came from the United States, Italy and Spain.

Study members were between 18 and 89 years old and lived in over 20 US regions. Which cohort a participant joined came from the clinical history participants gave. Methods used by the authors: Estimates of nucleated cell counts were drawn from the amplification of reference gene primers. Assay used: immunoSEQ multiplex PCR; TCRdb lists only in-frame clones, some missing. The D gene and trimming were derived from the DNA, and the V and J assignments and clone size from that table. The sample has roughly 280,000 clones; around 89% are singletons. Germline CDR1 and CDR2: SGHTA and FQGNSA. V lost 5 bases to trimming and J lost 7 bases; unmatched junction nucleotides: 9. The CDR3 runs 15 residues.

The sequenced sample consisted of PBMCs or T cells enriched from blood (not recorded which). The sequence was collected from a woman younger than 45 with acute COVID-19. The V call is TRBV7-2, the J call TRBJ2-7; 12 bases align to TRBD2. CDR3 loop: CASSQLAGGNGEQYF. The CDR3 region has the DNA TGTGCCAGCAGCCAGCTAGCGGGAGGGAACGGGGAGCAGTACTTC. Variable domain in full (rest from reference TRBV7-2 and TRBJ2-7): GAGVSQSPSNKVTEKGKDVELRCDPISGHTALYWYRQSLGQGLEFLIYFQGNSAPDKSGLPSDRFSAERTGGSVSTLTIQRTQQEDSAVYLCASSQLAGGNGEQYFGPGTRLTVT.